This paragraph reports one T cell receptor (beta chain). The antigen remains unidentified. Because the CDR3 is missing its conserved closing phenylalanine or tryptophan, this is likely a read error. This CDR3 has 14 residues. The germline CDR1 and CDR2 sequences are MRHNA and SNTAGT. V was trimmed by 5 bases and J by 3 bases, leaving 10 bases between them. Each patient went into thyroid surgery without having received any treatment. The data stem from a study of metastatic and nonmetastatic thyroid tumors. For the study at large: Malignant thyroid and benign thyroid patients provided blood and tumor or nodule tissue whose repertoires were compared. Study results and caveats: Malignant tumors reportedly showed significantly higher TCR beta diversity than benign nodules in both blood and tumor.

TCRdb re-analyzed the PCR reads through MiXCR. The sample lists roughly 83,000 clones, 15% occurring once. Sample: blood. The chain combines TRBV6-4 with TRBJ2-2; D possibly matches TRBD1 or TRBD2 (6 bases each). The TCR comes from a female donor with papillary thyroid cancer or a benign thyroid nodule (not recorded which). Some clones in this sample may be carry-over from other donors' samples. The CDR3 is CASSKGGYTGELFS. The CDR3 coding sequence is TGTGCCAGCAGTAAAGGGGGGTACACCGGGGAGCTGTTTTCT.